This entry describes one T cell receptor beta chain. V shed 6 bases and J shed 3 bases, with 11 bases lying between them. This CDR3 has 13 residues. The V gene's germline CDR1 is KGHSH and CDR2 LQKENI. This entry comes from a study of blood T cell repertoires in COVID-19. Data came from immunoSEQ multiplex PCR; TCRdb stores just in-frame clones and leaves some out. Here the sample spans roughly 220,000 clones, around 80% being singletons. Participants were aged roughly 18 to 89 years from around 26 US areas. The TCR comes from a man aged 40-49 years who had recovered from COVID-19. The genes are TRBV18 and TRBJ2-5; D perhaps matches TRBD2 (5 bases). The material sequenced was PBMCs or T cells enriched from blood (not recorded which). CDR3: CASSPNGEETQYF. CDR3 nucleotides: TGTGCCAGCTCCCCTAACGGGGAAGAGACCCAGTACTTC.